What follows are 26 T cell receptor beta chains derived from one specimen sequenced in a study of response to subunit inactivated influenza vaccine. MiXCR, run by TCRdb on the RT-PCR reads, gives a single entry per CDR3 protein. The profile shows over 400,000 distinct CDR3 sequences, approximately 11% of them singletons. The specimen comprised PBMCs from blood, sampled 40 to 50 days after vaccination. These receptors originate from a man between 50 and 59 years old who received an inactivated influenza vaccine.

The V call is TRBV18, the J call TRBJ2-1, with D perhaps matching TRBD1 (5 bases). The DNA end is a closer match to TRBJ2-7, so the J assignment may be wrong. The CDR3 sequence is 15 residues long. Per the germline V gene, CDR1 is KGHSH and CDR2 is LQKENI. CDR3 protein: CASSRSRAGYNEQYF. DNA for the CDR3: TGTGCCAGCTCAAGATCCCGGGCAGGGTACAATGAGCAGTACTTC.

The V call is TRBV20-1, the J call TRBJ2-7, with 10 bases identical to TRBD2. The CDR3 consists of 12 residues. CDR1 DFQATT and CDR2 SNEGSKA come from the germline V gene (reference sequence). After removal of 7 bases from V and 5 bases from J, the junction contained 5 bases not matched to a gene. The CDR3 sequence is CSGASGSDEQYF. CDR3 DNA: TGCAGTGGGGCTAGCGGGAGTGACGAGCAGTACTTC.

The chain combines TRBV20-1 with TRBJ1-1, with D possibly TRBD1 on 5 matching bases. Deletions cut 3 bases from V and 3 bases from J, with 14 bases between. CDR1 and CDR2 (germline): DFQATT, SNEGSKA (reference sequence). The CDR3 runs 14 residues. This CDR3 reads CSARVGGRDTEAFF. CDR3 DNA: TGCAGTGCTAGGGTTGGGGGACGGGACACTGAAGCTTTCTTT.

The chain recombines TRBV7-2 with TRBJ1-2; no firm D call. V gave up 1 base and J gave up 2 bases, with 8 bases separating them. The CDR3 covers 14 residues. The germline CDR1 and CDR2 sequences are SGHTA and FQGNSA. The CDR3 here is CASSLGPANYGYTF. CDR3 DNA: TGTGCCAGCAGCTTAGGACCAGCAAACTATGGCTACACCTTC. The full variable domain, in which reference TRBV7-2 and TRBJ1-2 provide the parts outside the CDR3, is GAGVSQSPSNKVTEKGKDVELRCDPISGHTALYWYRQSLGQGLEFLIYFQGNSAPDKSGLPSDRFSAERTGGSVSTLTIQRTQQEDSAVYLCASSLGPANYGYTFGSGTRLTVV.

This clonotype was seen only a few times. The CDR3 region is CSVAPETAGEKLFF. For the CDR3, the DNA is TGCAGCGTTGCCCCGGAAACGGCGGGTGAAAAACTGTTTTTT. The V gene is TRBV29-1, the J gene TRBJ1-4; D uncertain. CDR1 SQVTM and CDR2 ANQGSEA come from the germline V gene. This CDR3 is 14 amino acids long. V was clipped by 4 bases and J by 7 bases, with 16 bases between them.

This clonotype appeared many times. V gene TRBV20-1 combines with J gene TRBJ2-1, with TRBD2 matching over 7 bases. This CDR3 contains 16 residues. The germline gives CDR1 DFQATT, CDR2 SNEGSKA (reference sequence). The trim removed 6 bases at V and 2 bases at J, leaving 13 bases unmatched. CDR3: CSARNLKSGAYNEQFF. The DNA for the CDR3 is TGCAGTGCCCGAAACCTAAAAAGCGGGGCCTACAATGAGCAGTTCTTC.

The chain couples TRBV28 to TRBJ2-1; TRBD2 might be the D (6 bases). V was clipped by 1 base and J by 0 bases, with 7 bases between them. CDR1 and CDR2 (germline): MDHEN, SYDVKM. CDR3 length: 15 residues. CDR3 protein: CASSLFSGSYNEQFF. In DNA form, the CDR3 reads TGTGCCAGCAGTTTATTTAGCGGCTCCTACAATGAGCAGTTCTTC.

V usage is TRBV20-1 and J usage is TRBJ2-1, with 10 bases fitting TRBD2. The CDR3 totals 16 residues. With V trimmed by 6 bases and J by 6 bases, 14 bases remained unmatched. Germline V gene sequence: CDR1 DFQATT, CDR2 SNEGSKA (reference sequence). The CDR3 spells CSAMQRTSGRPNEQFF. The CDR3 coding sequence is TGCAGTGCCATGCAACGGACTAGCGGACGCCCCAATGAGCAGTTCTTC.

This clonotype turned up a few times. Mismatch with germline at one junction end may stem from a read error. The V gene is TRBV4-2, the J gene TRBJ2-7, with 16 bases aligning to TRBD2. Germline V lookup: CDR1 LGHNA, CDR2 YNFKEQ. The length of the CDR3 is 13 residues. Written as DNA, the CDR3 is TGTGCCAGCAGCGAAACCGGGACTAGCGGGAGGGCCTTC. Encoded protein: CASSETGTSGRAF.

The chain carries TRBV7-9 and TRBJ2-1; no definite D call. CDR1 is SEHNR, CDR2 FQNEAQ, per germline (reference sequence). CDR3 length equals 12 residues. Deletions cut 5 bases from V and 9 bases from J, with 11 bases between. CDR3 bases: TGTGCCAGCAGCCTTGGAGTCCGTGAGCAGTTCTTC. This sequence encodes CASSLGVREQFF. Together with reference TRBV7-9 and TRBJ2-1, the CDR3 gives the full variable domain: DTGVSQNPRHKITKRGQNVTFRCDPISEHNRLYWYRQTLGQGPEFLTYFQNEAQLEKSRLLSDRFSAERPKGSFSTLEIQRTEQGDSAMYLCASSLGVREQFFGPGTRLTVL.

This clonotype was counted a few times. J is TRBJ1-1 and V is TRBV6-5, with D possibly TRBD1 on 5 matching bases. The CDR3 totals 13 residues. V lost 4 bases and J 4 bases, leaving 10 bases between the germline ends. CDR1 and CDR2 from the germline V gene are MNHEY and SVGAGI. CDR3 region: CASSWGVRTEAFF. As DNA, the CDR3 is TGTGCCAGCAGTTGGGGGGTTCGCACTGAAGCTTTCTTT.

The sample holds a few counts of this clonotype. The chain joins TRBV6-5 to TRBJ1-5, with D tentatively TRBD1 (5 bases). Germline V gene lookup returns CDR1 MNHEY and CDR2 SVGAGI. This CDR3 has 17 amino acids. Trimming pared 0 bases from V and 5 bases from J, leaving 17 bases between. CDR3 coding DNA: TGTGCCAGCAGTTACTCGGGGCGCAATACAGAAGATCAGCCCCAGCATTTT. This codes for CASSYSGRNTEDQPQHF.

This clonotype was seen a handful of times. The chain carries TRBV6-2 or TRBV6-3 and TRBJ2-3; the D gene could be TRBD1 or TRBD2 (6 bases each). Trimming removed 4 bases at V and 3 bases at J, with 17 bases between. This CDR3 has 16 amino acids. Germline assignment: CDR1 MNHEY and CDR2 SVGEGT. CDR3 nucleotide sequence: TGTGCCAGCAGTTGGAGGACAGTCGGGGGAACAGATACGCAGTATTTT. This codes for CASSWRTVGGTDTQYF.

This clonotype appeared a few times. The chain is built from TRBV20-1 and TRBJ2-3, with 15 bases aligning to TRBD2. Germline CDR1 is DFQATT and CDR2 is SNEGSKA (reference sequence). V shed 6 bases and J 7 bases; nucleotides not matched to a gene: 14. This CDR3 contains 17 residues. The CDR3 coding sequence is TGCAGTGCCAAACCATACACGGGACTAGCGGGAGGTTATACGCAGTATTTT. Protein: CSAKPYTGLAGGYTQYF.

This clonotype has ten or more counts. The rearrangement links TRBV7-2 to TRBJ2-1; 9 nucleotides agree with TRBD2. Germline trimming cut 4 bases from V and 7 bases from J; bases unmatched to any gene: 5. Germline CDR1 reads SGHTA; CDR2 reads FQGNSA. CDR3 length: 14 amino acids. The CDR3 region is CASSSSGNVNEQFF. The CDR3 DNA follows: TGTGCCAGCAGCTCTAGCGGGAACGTGAATGAGCAGTTCTTC.

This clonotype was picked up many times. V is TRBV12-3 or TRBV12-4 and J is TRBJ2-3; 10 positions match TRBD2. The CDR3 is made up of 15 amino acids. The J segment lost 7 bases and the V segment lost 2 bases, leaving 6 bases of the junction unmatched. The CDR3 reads CASSLIQREGNTQYF. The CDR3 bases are TGTGCCAGCAGTTTAATCCAGCGGGAGGGAAATACGCAGTATTTT.

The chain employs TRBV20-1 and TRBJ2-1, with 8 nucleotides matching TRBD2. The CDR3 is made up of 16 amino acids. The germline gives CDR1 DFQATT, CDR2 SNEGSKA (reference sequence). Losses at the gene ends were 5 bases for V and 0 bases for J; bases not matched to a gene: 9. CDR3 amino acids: CSAQEAGASSYNEQFF. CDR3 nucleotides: TGCAGTGCTCAGGAAGCGGGAGCGAGCTCCTACAATGAGCAGTTCTTC.

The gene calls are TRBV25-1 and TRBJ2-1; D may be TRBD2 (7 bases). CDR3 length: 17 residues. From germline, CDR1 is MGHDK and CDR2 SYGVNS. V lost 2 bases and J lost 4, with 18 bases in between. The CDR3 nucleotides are TGTGCCAGCAGTGAACTCCGGGGGGCGGGCCCATACAATGAGCAGTTCTTC. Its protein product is CASSELRGAGPYNEQFF.

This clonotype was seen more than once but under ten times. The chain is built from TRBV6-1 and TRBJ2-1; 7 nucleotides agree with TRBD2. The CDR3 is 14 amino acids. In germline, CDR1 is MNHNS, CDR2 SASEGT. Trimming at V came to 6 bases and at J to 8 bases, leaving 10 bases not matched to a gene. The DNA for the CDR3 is TGTGCCAGCAGCAGGGAGGGTTGGGCTGATGAGCAGTTCTTC. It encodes CASSREGWADEQFF.

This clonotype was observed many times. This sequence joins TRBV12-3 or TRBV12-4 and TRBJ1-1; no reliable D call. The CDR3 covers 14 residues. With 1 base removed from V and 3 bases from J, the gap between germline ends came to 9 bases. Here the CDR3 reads CASSLGGPYTEAFF. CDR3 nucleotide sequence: TGTGCCAGCAGTTTAGGAGGGCCGTACACTGAAGCTTTCTTT.

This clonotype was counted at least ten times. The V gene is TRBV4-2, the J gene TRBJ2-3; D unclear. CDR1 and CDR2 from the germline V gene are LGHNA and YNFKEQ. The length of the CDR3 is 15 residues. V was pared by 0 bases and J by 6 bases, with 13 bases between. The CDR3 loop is CASSQDRNPTDTQYF. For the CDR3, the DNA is TGTGCCAGCAGCCAAGATCGTAATCCCACCGATACGCAGTATTTT.

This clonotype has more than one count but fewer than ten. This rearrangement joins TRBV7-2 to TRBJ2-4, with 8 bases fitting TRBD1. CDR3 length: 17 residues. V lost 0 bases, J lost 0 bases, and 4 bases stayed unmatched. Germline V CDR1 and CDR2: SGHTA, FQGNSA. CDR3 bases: TGTGCCAGCAGCTTAGCAGGACAGGGACAAGCCAAAAACATTCAGTACTTC. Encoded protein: CASSLAGQGQAKNIQYF.

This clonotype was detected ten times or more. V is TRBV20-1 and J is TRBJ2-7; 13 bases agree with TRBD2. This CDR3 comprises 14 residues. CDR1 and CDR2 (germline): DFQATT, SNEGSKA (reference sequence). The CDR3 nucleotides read TGCAGGGGACTAGCGGGGCCAACCAGGCCCGAGCAGTACTTC. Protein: CRGLAGPTRPEQYF.

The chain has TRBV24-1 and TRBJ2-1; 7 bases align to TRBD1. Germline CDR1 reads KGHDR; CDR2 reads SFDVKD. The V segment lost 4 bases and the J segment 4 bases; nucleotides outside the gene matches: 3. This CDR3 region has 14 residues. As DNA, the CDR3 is TGTGCCACCAGTGAAACGGGACAGTACAATGAGCAGTTCTTC. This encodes CATSETGQYNEQFF.

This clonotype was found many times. The CDR3 loop is CSARETSLYEQYF. As DNA, the CDR3 is TGCAGTGCTAGGGAGACTAGTCTCTACGAGCAGTACTTC. The rearrangement links TRBV20-1 to TRBJ2-7, with D maybe TRBD2 (6 bases). The CDR3 loop spans 13 amino acids. Trimming cost V 3 bases and J 3 bases, with 12 bases left between them. CDR1 DFQATT and CDR2 SNEGSKA come from the germline V gene (reference sequence).

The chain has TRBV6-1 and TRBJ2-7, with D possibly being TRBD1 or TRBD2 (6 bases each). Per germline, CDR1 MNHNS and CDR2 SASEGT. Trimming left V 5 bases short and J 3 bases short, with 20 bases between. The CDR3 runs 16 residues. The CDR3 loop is CASSTNLAGHFYEQYF. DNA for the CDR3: TGTGCCAGCAGTACAAATCTCGCGGGACACTTCTACGAGCAGTACTTC.